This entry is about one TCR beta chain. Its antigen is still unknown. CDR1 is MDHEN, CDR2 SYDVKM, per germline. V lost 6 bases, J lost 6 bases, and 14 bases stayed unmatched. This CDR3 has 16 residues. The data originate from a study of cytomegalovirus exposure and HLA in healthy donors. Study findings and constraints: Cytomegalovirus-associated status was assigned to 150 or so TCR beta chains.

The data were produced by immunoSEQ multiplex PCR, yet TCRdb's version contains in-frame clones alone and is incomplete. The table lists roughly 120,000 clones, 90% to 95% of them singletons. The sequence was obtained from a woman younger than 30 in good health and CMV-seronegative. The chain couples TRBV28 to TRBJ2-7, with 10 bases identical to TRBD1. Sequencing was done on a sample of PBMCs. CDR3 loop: CASSLAGTGALREQYF. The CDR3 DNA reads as TGTGCCAGCAGCCTAGCCGGGACAGGGGCCCTCCGCGAGCAGTACTTC.